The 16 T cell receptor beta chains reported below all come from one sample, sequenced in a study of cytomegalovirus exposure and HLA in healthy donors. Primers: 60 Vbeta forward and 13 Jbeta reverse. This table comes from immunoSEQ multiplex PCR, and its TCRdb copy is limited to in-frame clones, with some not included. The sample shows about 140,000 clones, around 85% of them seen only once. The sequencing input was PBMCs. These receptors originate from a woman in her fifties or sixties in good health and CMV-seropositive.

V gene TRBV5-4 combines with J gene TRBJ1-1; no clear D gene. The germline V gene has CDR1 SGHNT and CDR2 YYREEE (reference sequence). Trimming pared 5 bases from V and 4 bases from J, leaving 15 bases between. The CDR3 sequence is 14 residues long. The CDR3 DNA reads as TGTGCCAGCAGACCCGACCAGGCGGGCACTGAAGCTTTCTTT. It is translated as CASRPDQAGTEAFF.

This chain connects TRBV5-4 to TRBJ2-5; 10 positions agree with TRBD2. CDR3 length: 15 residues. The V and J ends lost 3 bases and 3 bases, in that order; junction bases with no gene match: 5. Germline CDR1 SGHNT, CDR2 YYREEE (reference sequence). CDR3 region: CASSSTSGVEETQYF. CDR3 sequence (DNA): TGTGCCAGCAGCTCAACTAGCGGGGTCGAAGAGACCCAGTACTTC.

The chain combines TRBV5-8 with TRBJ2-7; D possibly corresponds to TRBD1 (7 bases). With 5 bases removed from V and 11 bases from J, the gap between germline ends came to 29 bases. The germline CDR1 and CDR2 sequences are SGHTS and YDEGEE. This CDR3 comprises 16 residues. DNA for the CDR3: TGTGCCAGCAGAGGAGGGGATGACAGGGCCCTTTACGTTAAGTACTTC. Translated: CASRGGDDRALYVKYF.

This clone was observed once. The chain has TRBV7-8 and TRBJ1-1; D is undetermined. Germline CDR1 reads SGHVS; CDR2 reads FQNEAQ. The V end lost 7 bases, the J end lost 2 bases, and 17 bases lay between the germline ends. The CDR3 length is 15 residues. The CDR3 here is CASNSLGTYNTEAFF. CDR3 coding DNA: TGTGCCAGCAATTCCCTGGGCACCTACAACACTGAAGCTTTCTTT.

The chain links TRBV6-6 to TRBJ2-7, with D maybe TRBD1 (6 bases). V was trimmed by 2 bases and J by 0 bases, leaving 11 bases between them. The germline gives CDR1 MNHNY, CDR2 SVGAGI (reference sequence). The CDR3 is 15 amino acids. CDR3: CASSYLGDNSYEQYF. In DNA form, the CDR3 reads TGTGCCAGCAGTTACCTCGGGGACAACTCCTACGAGCAGTACTTC.

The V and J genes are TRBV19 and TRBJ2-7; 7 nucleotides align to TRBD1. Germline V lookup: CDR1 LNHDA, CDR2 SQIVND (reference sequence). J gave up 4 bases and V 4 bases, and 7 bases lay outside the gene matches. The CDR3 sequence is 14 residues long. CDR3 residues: CASSTPGQKYEQYF. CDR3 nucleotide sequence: TGTGCCAGTAGTACCCCGGGACAGAAATACGAGCAGTACTTC.

DNA for the CDR3: TGCGCCAGCAGCCTACAGGAGGGGACTGAAGCTTTCTTT. It yields the protein CASSLQEGTEAFF. J is TRBJ1-1 and V is TRBV5-1; perhaps TRBD1 as D (5 bases). Germline CDR1 is SGHRS and CDR2 is YFSETQ. This CDR3 region has 13 residues. V dropped 4 bases and J dropped 5 bases, with 12 bases sitting between them.

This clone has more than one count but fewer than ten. CDR3 bases: TGTGCCAGCAGCTTAGTTCACGGGATCGGTGGGAACATTCAGTACTTC. Its protein product is CASSLVHGIGGNIQYF. The chain is built from TRBV7-3 and TRBJ2-4; weak D call: TRBD2 (5 bases). This CDR3 has 16 residues. V was trimmed by 2 bases and J by 7 bases, leaving 18 bases between them. In germline, CDR1 is SGHTA, CDR2 FQGTGA.

CDR3: CASSASASGSYEQYF. The CDR3 nucleotides are TGCGCCAGCAGCGCCAGCGCTAGCGGGTCCTACGAGCAGTACTTC. V gene TRBV5-1 combines with J gene TRBJ2-7; 8 nucleotides agree with TRBD2. CDR1 is SGHRS and CDR2 is YFSETQ in the germline V gene. There are 15 residues in the CDR3. Losses at the gene ends were 4 bases for V and 1 base for J; bases not matched to a gene: 7.

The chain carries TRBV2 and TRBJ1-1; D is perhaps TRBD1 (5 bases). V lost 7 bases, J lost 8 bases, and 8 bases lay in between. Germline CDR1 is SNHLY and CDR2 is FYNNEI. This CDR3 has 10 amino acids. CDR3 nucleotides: TGTGCCAGCATCCGGGGGGAAGCTTTCTTT. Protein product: CASIRGEAFF.

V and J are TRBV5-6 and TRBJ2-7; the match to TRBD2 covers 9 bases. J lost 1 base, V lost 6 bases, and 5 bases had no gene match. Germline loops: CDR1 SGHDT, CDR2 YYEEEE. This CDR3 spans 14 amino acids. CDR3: CASTPAGGSYEQYF. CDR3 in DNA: TGTGCCAGCACCCCAGCGGGGGGATCCTACGAGCAGTACTTC.

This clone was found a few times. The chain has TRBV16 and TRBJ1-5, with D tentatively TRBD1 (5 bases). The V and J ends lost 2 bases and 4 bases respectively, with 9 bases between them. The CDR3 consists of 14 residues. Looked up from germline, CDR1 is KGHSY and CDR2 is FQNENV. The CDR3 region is CASSQTEGNQPQHF. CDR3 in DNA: TGTGCCAGCAGCCAAACGGAGGGGAATCAGCCCCAGCATTTT.

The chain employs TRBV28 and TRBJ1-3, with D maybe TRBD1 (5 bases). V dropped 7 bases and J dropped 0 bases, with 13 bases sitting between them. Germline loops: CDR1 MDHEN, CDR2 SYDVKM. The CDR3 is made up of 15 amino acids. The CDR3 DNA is TGTGCCAGCACCCTTGGGGGGGACTCTGGAAACACCATATATTTT. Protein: CASTLGGDSGNTIYF.

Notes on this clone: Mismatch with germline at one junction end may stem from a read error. The CDR3 DNA reads TGCGCCAGCAGCCAAGATCGTGCCAACATCGGGGAGCTGTTTTTT. It encodes CASSQDRANIGELFF. This chain uses TRBV4-3 with TRBJ2-2; D uncertain. This CDR3 has 15 residues. The V gene's germline CDR1 is LGHNA and CDR2 YSLEER.

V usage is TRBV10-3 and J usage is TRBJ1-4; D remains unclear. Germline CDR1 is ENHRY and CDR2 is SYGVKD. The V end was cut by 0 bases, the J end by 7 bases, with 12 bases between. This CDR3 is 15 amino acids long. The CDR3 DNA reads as TGTGCCATCAGTGAGTCGACCCTTAGCGGTGAAAAACTGTTTTTT. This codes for CAISESTLSGEKLFF.

CDR3: CASSLRLGQGSYNEQFF. The DNA of the CDR3 is TGTGCCAGCAGCTTACGATTAGGCCAGGGTTCCTACAATGAGCAGTTCTTC. The rearrangement uses TRBV7-2 and TRBJ2-1; a weak D match, TRBD1 (5 bases). This CDR3 is 17 amino acids long. V dropped 2 bases and J dropped 1 base, with 15 bases sitting between them. Germline lookup yields CDR1 SGHTA and CDR2 FQGNSA.